This record concerns one T cell receptor beta chain sequence. Its target antigen remains unknown. No much larger clonotype is one base removed from it; base qualities were not supplied. The sample comes from a study of brain T cells in children with intractable seizures (dated by TCRdb to the early 2020s). A note on the overall study: As a first screen for immune gene transcripts, resected brain tissue from approximately 49 pediatric epilepsy surgery cases was run on a NanoString immunology panel. Among the approximately twelve selected surgery cases, eight also had pre-surgery blood sequenced, leaving four with brain tissue only.

Here is what the overall study found, with its caveats: The patients' HCMV serostatus was not known, and viral specificity was inferred solely from CDR3 sequence similarity. Because sequencing depth was different between pre-surgery and post-surgery blood, clones absent from the pre-surgery sample may reflect undersampling.

The immunoSEQ assay was used to generate TCR beta chain sequences from genomic DNA. The authors' analysis ran thus. CDR3 sequences that did not begin with the conserved framework cysteine at position 104 were removed by hand. Clonality was calculated as one minus the normalized Shannon's Diversity Index, with values ranging from 0 (maximal diversity) to 1 (oligoclonal). Differences in the frequency of the same CDR3 between samples, such as brain versus blood, were assessed with chi-squared comparison-of-proportions tests. Public clonotypes were found through immuneACCESS searches, while the VDJdb browser was used to judge similarity to known antiviral clonotypes. TCRdb obtained this table from immuneACCESS and retained in-frame rearrangements with V and J assigned. These tables miss some clones; where compared with another copy, unresolved V genes account for less than half of the shortfall, and the remainder is unexplained. D and trimming come from the DNA, and the V and J calls and clone size come from that table. The sample table lists 70,000 to 90,000 clones, 85% to 95% of them with a count of one. The top ten clones comprise over 1.5% of the sample.

The cysteine opens and the phenylalanine closes a CDR3 of 14 amino acids. The CDR3 DNA has 42 bases and is translated from base 1. The junction carries 8 bases between V and J, which are trimmed by 1 base and 4 bases respectively. Taken from the germline V gene (reference sequence), the CDR1 and CDR2 loops are LNHDA and SQIVND. Per the publication, the time point label means: resected brain tissue, or blood drawn just prior to surgery. The surgery cases with the highest brain T cell transcript signatures were chosen for TCR beta chain sequencing of brain tissue, and also of blood when blood was available. Patients had been treated with at least one anti-epileptic drug before surgery. The TCR-sequenced patients were children whose drug-resistant epilepsy was caused by tuberous sclerosis complex, focal cortical dysplasia, Rasmussen encephalitis or hemimegalencephaly. Bulk genomic DNA was isolated from unsorted brain tissue and whole blood using the Monarch genomic DNA purification kit.

This chain is built from TRBV19 and TRBJ2-1, with the D gene not confidently named. This clonotype was obtained from a boy under three years old with tuberous sclerosis and intractable seizures. The input for sequencing was peripheral blood, taken at surgery. In nucleotides, the sequence is TGTGCCAGTAGTATAGGCGGAATATACAATGAGCAGTTCTTC. Translated, this gives CASSIGGIYNEQFF.